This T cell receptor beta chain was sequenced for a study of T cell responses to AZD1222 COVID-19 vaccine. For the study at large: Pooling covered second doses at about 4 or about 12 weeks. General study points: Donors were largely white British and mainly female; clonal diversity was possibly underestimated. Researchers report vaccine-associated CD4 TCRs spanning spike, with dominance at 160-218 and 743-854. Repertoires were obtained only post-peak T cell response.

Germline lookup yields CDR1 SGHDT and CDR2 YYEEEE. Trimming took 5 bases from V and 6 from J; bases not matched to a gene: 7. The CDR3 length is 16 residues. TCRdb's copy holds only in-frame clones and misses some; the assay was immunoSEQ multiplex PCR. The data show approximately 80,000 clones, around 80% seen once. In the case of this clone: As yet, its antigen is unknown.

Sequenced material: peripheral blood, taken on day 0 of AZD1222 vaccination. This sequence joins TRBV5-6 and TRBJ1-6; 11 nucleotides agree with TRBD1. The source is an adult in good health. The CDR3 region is CASSRRTGGSNSPLHF. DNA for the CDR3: TGTGCCAGCAGTAGAAGGACAGGGGGCTCTAATTCACCCCTCCACTTT.